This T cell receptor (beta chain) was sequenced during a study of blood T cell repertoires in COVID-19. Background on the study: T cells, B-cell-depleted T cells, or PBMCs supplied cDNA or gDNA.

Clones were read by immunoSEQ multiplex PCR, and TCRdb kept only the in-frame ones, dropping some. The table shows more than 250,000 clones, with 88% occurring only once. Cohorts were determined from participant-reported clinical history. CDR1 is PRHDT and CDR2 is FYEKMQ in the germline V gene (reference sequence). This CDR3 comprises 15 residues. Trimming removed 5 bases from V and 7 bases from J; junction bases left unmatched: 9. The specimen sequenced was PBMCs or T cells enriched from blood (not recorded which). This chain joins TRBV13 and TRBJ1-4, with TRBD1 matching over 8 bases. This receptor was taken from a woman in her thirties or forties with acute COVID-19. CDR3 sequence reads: CASSVSGGAPEKLFF. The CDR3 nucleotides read TGTGCCAGCAGCGTTTCAGGGGGCGCGCCTGAAAAACTGTTTTTT.